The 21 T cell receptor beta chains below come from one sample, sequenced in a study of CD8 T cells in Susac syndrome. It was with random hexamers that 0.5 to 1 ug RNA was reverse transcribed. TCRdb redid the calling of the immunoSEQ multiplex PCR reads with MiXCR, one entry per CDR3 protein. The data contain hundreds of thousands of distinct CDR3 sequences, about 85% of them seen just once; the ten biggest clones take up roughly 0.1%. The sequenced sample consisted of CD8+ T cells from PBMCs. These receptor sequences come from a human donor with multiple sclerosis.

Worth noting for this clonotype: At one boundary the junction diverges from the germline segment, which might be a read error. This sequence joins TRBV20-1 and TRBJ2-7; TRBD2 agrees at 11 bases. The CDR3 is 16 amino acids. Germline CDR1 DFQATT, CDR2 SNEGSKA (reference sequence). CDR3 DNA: TGCAGTGCTGGAGATACTAGCGGGAGTCCGTTTTACGAGCAGTACTTC. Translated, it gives CSAGDTSGSPFYEQYF.

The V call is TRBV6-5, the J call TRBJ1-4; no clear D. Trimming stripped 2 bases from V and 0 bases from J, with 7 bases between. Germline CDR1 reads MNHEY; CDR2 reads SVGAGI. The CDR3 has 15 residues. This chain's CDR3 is CASSYGSTTNEKLFF. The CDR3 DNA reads TGTGCCAGCAGTTACGGTTCTACAACTAATGAAAAACTGTTTTTT.

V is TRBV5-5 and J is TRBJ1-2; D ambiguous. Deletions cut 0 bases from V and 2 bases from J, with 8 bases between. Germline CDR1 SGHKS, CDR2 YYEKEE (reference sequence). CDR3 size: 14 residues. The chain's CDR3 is CASSLEVPNYGYTF. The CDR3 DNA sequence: TGTGCCAGCAGCTTGGAAGTGCCCAACTATGGCTACACCTTC. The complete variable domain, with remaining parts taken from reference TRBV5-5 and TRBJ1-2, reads DAGVTQSPTHLIKTRGQQVTLRCSPISGHKSVSWYQQVLGQGPQFIFQYYEKEERGRGNFPDRFSARQFPNYSSELNVNALLLGDSALYLCASSLEVPNYGYTFGSGTRLTVV.

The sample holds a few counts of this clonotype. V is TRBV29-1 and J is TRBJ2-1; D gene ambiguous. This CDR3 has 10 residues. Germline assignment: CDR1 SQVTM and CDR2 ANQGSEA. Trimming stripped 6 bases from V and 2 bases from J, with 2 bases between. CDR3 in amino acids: CSVAYNEQFF. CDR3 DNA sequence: TGCAGCGTAGCCTACAATGAGCAGTTCTTC.

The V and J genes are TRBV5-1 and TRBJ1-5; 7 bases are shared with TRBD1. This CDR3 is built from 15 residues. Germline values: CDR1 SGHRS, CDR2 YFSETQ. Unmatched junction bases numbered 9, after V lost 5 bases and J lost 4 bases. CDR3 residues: CASSEGTVKNQPQHF. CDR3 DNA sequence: TGCGCCAGCAGTGAGGGGACAGTAAAAAATCAGCCCCAGCATTTT.

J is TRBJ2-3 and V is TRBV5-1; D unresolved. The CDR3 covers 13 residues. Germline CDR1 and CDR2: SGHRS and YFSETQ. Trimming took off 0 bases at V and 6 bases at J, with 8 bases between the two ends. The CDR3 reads CASSLEPADTQYF. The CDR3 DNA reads TGCGCCAGCAGCTTGGAACCCGCCGATACGCAGTATTTT.

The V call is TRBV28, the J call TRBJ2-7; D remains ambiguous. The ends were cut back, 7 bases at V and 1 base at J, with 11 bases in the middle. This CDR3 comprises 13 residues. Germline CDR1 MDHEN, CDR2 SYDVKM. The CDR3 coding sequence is TGTGCCAGCACCAGACATGGATCCTACGAGCAGTACTTC. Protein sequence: CASTRHGSYEQYF.

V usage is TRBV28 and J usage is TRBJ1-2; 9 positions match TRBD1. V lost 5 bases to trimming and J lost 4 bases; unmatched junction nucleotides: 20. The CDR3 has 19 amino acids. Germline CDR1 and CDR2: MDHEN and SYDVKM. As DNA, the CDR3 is TGTGCCAGCAGTACAAGTACCGATTCCCGGGACAGGGCCTCCTATGGCTACACCTTC. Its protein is CASSTSTDSRDRASYGYTF.

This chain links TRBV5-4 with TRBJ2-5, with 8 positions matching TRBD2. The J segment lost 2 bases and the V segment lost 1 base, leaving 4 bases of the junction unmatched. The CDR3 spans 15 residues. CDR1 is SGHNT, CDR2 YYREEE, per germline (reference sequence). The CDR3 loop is CASSLSPSGQETQYF. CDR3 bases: TGTGCCAGCAGCTTGTCTCCTAGCGGGCAAGAGACCCAGTACTTC.

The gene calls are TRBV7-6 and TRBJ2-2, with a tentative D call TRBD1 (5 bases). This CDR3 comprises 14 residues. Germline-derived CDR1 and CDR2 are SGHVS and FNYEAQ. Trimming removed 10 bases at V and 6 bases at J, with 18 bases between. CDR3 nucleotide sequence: TGTGCCACCTCAGCTTTAGGGGTCCCCGGGGAGCTGTTTTTT. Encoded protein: CATSALGVPGELFF.

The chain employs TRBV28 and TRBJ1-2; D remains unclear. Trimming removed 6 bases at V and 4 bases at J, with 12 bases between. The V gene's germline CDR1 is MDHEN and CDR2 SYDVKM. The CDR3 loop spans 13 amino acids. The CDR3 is CASRPPGFYGYTF. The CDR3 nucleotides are TGTGCCAGCAGACCTCCAGGCTTCTATGGCTACACCTTC.

CDR3 coding DNA: TGTGCCAGCACTCTTATCGGGACCAAGCCCCCCGAAAAACTGTTTTTT. It specifies CASTLIGTKPPEKLFF. The chain joins TRBV27 to TRBJ1-4; D might be TRBD1 (5 bases). Germline values: CDR1 MNHEY, CDR2 SMNVEV (reference sequence). The CDR3 length is 16 residues. Between the trimmed V and J ends, which lost 7 bases and 8 bases, there was a span of 23 bases.

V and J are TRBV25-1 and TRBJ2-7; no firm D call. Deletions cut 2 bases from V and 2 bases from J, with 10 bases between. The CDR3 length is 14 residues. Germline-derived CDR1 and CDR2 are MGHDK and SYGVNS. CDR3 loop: CASSETLKPYEQYF. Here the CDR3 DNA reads TGTGCCAGCAGTGAAACACTCAAACCCTACGAGCAGTACTTC.

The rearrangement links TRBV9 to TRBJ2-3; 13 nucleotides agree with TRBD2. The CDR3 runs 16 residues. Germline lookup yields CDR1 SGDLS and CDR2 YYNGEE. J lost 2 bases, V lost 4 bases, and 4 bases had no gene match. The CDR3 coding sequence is TGTGCCAGCAGCCCCGGGACTAGCGGGGTCACAGATACGCAGTATTTT. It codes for CASSPGTSGVTDTQYF.

CDR3 sequence (DNA): TGTGCCAGCAGTCCCCAGGGGGGGATGAACACTGAAGCTTTCTTT. Translated: CASSPQGGMNTEAFF. The chain carries TRBV6-2 or TRBV6-3 and TRBJ1-1; TRBD1 matches at 7 bases. The trim removed 5 bases at V and 0 bases at J, leaving 6 bases unmatched. This CDR3 has 15 amino acids. Germline assignment: CDR1 MNHEY and CDR2 SVGEGT.

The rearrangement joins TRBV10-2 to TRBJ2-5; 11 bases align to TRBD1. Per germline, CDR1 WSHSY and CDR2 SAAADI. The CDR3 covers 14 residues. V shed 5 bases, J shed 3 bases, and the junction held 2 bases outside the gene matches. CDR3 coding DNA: TGCGCCAGCAGTCCGGGACAGGGGGAAGAGACCCAGTACTTC. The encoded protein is CASSPGQGEETQYF.

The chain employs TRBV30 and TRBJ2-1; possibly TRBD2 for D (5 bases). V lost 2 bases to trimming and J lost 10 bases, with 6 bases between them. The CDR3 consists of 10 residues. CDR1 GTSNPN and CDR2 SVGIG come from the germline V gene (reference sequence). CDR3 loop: CAWSRGEQFF. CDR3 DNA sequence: TGTGCCTGGAGTCGGGGAGAGCAGTTCTTC.

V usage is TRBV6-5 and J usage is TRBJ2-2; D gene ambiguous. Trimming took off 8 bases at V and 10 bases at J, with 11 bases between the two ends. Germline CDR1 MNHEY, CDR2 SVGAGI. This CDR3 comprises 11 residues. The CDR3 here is CASGPLEELFF. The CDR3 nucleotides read TGTGCCAGCGGACCCTTGGAGGAGCTGTTTTTT.

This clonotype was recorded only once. CDR3 residues: CASSETRDREDIHTEAFF. The DNA for the CDR3 is TGTGCCAGCAGTGAAACCCGGGACAGGGAAGATATCCACACTGAAGCTTTCTTT. The chain carries TRBV6-1 and TRBJ1-1; 9 positions agree with TRBD1. The germline gives CDR1 MNHNS, CDR2 SASEGT. V dropped 2 bases and J dropped 3; count of bases not matched to a gene: 13. The CDR3 runs 18 residues.

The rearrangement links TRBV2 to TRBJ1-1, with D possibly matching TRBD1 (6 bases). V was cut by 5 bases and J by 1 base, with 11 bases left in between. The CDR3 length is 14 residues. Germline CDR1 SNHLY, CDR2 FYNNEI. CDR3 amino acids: CASSKGQQNTEAFF. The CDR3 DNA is TGTGCCAGCAGTAAAGGACAGCAGAACACTGAAGCTTTCTTT.

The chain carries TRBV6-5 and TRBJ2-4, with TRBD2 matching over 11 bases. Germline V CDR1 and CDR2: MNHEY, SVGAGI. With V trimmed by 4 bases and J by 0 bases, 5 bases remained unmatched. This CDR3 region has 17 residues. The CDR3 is CASSFLSGGGAKNIQYF. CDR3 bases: TGTGCCAGCAGTTTCCTTAGCGGGGGGGGAGCCAAAAACATTCAGTACTTC.